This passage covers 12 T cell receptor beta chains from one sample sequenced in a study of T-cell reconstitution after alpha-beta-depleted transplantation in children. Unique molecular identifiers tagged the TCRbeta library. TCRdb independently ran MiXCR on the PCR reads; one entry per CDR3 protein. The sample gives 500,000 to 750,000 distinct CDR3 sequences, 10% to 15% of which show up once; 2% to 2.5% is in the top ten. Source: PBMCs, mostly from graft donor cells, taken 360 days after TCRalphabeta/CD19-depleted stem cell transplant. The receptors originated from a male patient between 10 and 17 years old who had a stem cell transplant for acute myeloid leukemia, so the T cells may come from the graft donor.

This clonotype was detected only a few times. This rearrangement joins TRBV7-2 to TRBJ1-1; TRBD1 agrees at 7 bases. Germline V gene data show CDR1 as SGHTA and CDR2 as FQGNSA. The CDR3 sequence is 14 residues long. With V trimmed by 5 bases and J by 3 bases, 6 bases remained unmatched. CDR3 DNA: TGTGCCAGCAGCCTAACCGGGACAGACACTGAAGCTTTCTTT. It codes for CASSLTGTDTEAFF.

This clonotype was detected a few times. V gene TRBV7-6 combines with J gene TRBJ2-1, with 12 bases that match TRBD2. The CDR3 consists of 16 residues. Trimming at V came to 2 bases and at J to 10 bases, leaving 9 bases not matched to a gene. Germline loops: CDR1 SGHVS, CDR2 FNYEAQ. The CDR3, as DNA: TGTGCCAGCAGCTTAAGGACTAGCGGGATGGATAGAGAGCAGTTCTTC. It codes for CASSLRTSGMDREQFF.

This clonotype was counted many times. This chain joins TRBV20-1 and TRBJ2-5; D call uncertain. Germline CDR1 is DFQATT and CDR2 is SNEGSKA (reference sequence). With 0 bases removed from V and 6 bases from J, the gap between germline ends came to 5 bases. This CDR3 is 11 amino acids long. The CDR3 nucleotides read TGCAGTGCTAGAGATCGGCAGACCCAGTACTTC. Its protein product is CSARDRQTQYF.

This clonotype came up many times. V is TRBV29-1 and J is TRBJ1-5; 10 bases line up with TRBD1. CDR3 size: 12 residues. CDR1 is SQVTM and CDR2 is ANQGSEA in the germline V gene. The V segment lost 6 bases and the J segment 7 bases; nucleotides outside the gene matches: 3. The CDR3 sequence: CSVADRGQPQHF. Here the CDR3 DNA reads TGCAGCGTCGCGGACAGGGGGCAGCCCCAGCATTTT.

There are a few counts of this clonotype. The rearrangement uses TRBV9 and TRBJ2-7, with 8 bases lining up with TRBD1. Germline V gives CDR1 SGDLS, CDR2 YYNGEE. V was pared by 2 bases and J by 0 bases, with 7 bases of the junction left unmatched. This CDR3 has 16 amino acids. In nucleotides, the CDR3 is TGTGCCAGCAGCGTCTACGACAGGGGCCCCTCCTACGAGCAGTACTTC. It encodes CASSVYDRGPSYEQYF.

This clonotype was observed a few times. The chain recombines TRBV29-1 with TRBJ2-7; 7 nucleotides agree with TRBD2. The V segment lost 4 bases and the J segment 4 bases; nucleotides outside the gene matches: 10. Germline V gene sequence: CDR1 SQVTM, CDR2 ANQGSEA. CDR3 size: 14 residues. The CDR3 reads CSVGGGAGRYEQYF. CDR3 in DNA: TGCAGCGTTGGCGGGGGAGCGGGAAGATACGAGCAGTACTTC.

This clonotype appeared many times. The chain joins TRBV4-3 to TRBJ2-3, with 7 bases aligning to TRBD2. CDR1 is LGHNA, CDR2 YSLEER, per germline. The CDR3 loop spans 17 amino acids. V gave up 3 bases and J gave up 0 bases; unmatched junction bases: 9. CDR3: CASSHTLAGSSTDTQYF. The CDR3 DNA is TGCGCCAGCAGCCATACATTAGCGGGTTCTAGCACAGATACGCAGTATTTT.

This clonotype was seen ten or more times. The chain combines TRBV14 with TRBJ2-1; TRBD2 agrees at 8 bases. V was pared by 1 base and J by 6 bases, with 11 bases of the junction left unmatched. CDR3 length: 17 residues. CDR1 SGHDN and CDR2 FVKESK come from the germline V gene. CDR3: CASSQGFGLAISNEQFF. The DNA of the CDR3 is TGTGCCAGCAGCCAAGGTTTCGGACTAGCAATCTCCAATGAGCAGTTCTTC.

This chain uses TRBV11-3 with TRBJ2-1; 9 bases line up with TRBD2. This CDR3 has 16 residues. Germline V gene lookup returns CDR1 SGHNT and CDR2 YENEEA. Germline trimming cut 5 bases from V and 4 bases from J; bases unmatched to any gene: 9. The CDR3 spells CASSPSLREGYNEQFF. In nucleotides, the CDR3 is TGTGCCAGCAGCCCGAGCCTGCGGGAGGGTTACAATGAGCAGTTCTTC.

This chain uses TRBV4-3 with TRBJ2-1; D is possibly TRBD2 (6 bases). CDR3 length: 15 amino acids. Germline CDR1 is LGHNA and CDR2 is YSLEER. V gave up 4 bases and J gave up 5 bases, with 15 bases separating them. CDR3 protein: CASSPLSSADNEQFF. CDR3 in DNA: TGCGCCAGCAGCCCCCTATCTAGCGCCGACAATGAGCAGTTCTTC.

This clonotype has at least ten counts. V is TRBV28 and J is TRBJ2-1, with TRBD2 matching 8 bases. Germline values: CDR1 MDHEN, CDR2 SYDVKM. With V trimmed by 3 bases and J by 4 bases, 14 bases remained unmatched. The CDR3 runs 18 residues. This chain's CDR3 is CASSFGASGQNPYNEQFF. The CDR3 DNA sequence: TGTGCCAGCAGTTTCGGGGCTAGCGGGCAGAATCCTTACAATGAGCAGTTCTTC.

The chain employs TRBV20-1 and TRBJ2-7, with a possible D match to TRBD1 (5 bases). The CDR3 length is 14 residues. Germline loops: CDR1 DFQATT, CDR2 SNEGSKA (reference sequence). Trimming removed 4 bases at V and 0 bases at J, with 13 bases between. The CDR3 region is CSATGYKGSYEQYF. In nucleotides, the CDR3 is TGCAGTGCTACAGGGTATAAAGGCTCCTACGAGCAGTACTTC.